Listed below are T cell receptor beta chains from one sample, sequenced in a study of T cell responses to AZD1222 COVID-19 vaccine. Generated by immunoSEQ multiplex PCR, the TCRdb table keeps only in-frame clones and is missing some. This table has 100,000 or so clones, around 87% appearing once. The sequences come from peripheral blood, collected 28 days after the second AZD1222 dose. The receptors come from an adult who received the AZD1222 COVID-19 vaccine. The CDR3 runs from the conserved cysteine through the conserved F or W. The D gene is left open where the match is weak. Clone size, where shown, is once, few, many, or a class for clones that have expanded.

d_gene: TRBD2; abundance: .; v_gene: TRBV4-2; j_gene: TRBJ2-7; CDR3aa: CASSRGGASGRSSYEQYF; CDR3nt: TGTGCCAGCAGCCGGGGGGGGGCTAGCGGGAGGTCCTCCTACGAGCAGTACTTC
d_gene: TRBD2; abundance: .; v_gene: TRBV6-5; j_gene: TRBJ2-1; CDR3aa: CASSRTSGRNEQFF; CDR3nt: TGTGCCAGCAGCCGGACTAGCGGGAGGAACGAGCAGTTCTTC
d_gene: .; abundance: .; v_gene: TRBV6-6; j_gene: TRBJ1-2; CDR3aa: CASSQPGRFYGYTF; CDR3nt: TGTGCCAGCAGTCAACCGGGACGGTTCTATGGCTACACCTTC
d_gene: .; abundance: .; v_gene: TRBV19; j_gene: TRBJ2-7; CDR3aa: CASSIGGAYEQYF; CDR3nt: TGTGCCAGTAGTATAGGTGGGGCCTACGAGCAGTACTTC
d_gene: .; abundance: .; v_gene: TRBV6-4; j_gene: TRBJ2-5; CDR3aa: CASPRGPRGQETQYF; CDR3nt: TGTGCCAGCCCCCGGGGGCCAAGAGGCCAAGAGACCCAGTACTTC
d_gene: TRBD2; abundance: once; v_gene: TRBV5-1; j_gene: TRBJ2-2; CDR3aa: CASSMTSGGNTGELFF; CDR3nt: TGCGCCAGCAGCATGACTAGCGGGGGCAACACCGGGGAGCTGTTTTTT
d_gene: TRBD1; abundance: .; v_gene: TRBV11-2; j_gene: TRBJ2-7; CDR3aa: CASSLETGGTYEQYF; CDR3nt: TGTGCCAGCAGCTTAGAAACAGGGGGTACGTACGAGCAGTACTTC
d_gene: .; abundance: few; v_gene: TRBV6-2/TRBV6-3; j_gene: TRBJ1-5; CDR3aa: CASSSLTRTDRLGQPQHF; CDR3nt: TGTGCCAGCAGTTCCTTAACCAGGACTGATCGGCTGGGTCAGCCCCAGCATTTT
d_gene: .; abundance: few; v_gene: TRBV2; j_gene: TRBJ2-4; CDR3aa: CASSERWLVLF; CDR3nt: TGTGCCAGCAGTGAAAGGTGGCTAGTGTTGTTC
d_gene: .; abundance: .; v_gene: TRBV29-1; j_gene: TRBJ2-7; CDR3aa: CSVEIVGGTYEQYF; CDR3nt: TGCAGCGTTGAAATTGTCGGCGGTACCTACGAGCAGTACTTC
d_gene: TRBD2; abundance: .; v_gene: TRBV6-1; j_gene: TRBJ2-4; CDR3aa: CASSEARGVLAKNIQYF; CDR3nt: TGTGCCAGCAGTGAAGCGCGGGGGGTCTTAGCCAAAAACATTCAGTACTTC
d_gene: TRBD1; abundance: .; v_gene: TRBV19; j_gene: TRBJ1-4; CDR3aa: CASTPRGGTGAATNEKLFF; CDR3nt: TGTGCCAGTACCCCAAGAGGGGGGACAGGGGCTGCAACTAATGAAAAACTGTTTTTT